This TCR beta chain was observed in a study of T cells in localized non-small cell lung cancer. Assay used: immunoSEQ multiplex PCR; TCRdb lists only in-frame clones, some missing. The data show 4,400 or so clones, around 30% seen once. Study results and caveats: Uninvolved nearby lung showed the greatest T cell clonality, exceeding that found in tumor.

Comment on this clone: Antigen specificity is unknown.

The V segment lost 4 bases and the J segment 6 bases; nucleotides outside the gene matches: 10. This CDR3 is built from 14 residues. The V gene's germline CDR1 is SQVTM and CDR2 ANQGSEA. The rearrangement links TRBV29-1 to TRBJ2-7, with TRBD1 matching 9 bases. The material sequenced was lung tumor tissue, taken before any cancer treatment. This sequence originates from a male donor older than 55 with stage III lung adenocarcinoma. In DNA form, the CDR3 reads TGCAGCGTTGCGGGACAGGGAGTAACTAGCGAGCAGTACTTC. This sequence encodes CSVAGQGVTSEQYF.